The sequence of this T cell receptor (beta chain) was determined in a study of blood T cell repertoires in COVID-19. The overall study: Samples representing acute and convalescent COVID-19 were sourced from the United States, Italy and Spain. T cells, B-cell-depleted T cells, or PBMCs provided the cDNA or gDNA that served as material.

The repertoire was sequenced with immunoSEQ multiplex PCR; TCRdb's copy has only in-frame clones and lacks some. The sample lists fewer than 100,000 clones, approximately 78% occurring once. CDR3 length: 15 amino acids. V shed 4 bases, J shed 5 bases, and the junction held 6 bases outside the gene matches. Germline-derived CDR1 and CDR2 are LNHNV and YYDKDF (reference sequence). Input material: peripheral blood. This rearrangement joins TRBV15 to TRBJ2-5, with 11 bases aligning to TRBD2. This sequence was found in a human donor in a cohort sampled during active COVID-19. Here the CDR3 reads CATSNSGGAGETQYF. CDR3 in DNA: TGTGCCACCAGCAATAGCGGGGGGGCCGGGGAGACCCAGTACTTC.